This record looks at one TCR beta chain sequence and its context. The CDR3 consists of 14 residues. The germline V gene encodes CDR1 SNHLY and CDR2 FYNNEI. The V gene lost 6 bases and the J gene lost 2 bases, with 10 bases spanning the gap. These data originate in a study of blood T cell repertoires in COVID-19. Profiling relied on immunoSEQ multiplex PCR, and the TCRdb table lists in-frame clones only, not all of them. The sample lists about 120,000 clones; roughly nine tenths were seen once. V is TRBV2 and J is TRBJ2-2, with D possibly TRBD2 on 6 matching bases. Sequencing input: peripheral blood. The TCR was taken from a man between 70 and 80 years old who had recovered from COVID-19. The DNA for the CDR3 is TGTGCCAGCAGCTTGGACTACAACACCGGGGAGCTGTTTTTT. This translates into CASSLDYNTGELFF. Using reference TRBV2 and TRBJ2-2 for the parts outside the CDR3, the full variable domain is EPEVTQTPSHQVTQMGQEVILRCVPISNHLYFYWYRQILGQKVEFLVSFYNNEISEKSEIFDDQFSVERPDGSNFTLKIRSTKLEDSAMYFCASSLDYNTGELFFGEGSRLTVL.